These 8 T cell receptor beta chains came from one sample sequenced in a study of patients and donors after allogeneic stem cell transplantation. TCRdb called the RT-PCR reads again in MiXCR, with one record for every CDR3 protein. The data contain 190,000 or so distinct CDR3 sequences, 38% of them singletons. Sequenced sample: blood, either unsorted or a sorted T cell fraction (not recorded which). The receptors shown here come from a human donor who was either an allogeneic HSCT recipient or a stem cell or donor lymphocyte infusion donor (not recorded which). It is not recorded whose cells these are; they may come from a transplant donor.

The genes are TRBV7-3 and TRBJ2-2, with TRBD1 as a possible D gene (6 bases). Germline-derived CDR1 and CDR2 are SGHTA and FQGTGA. CDR3 length: 14 amino acids. Trimming pared 5 bases from V and 8 bases from J, leaving 15 bases between. CDR3 DNA: TGTGCCAGCAGCCAAAGTCCGGGACAAGGGGAGCTGTTTTTT. It specifies CASSQSPGQGELFF.

This chain uses TRBV3-1 with TRBJ2-3; 8 positions agree with TRBD2. The CDR3 length is 16 residues. Germline V lookup: CDR1 LGHDT, CDR2 YNNKEL (reference sequence). V lost 0 bases, J lost 3 bases, and 5 bases stayed unmatched. CDR3 loop: CASSQDPRGETDTQYF. The CDR3 DNA is TGTGCCAGCAGCCAAGATCCGCGGGGGGAAACAGATACGCAGTATTTT.

This chain connects TRBV15 to TRBJ2-3, with 8 nucleotides matching TRBD1. The V and J ends lost 3 bases and 2 bases, in that order; junction bases with no gene match: 4. CDR3 size: 15 residues. The germline CDR1 and CDR2 sequences are LNHNV and YYDKDF (reference sequence). The CDR3, as DNA: TGTGCCACCAGCAGTGGACAGGGACTCACAGATACGCAGTATTTT. Translating gives CATSSGQGLTDTQYF. Full variable domain (remainder filled in from reference TRBV15 and TRBJ2-3): DAMVIQNPRYQVTQFGKPVTLSCSQTLNHNVMYWYQQKSSQAPKLLFHYYDKDFNNEADTPDNFQSRRPNTSFCFLDIRSPGLGDTAMYLCATSSGQGLTDTQYFGPGTRLTVL.

The chain is built from TRBV4-1 and TRBJ2-7, with D perhaps TRBD2 (5 bases). The CDR3 has 16 residues. The V gene's germline CDR1 is MGHRA and CDR2 YSYEKL. Trimming stripped 0 bases from V and 0 bases from J, with 12 bases between. For the CDR3, the DNA is TGCGCCAGCAGCCAAGATGAGCGGTTAAGCTCCTACGAGCAGTACTTC. It specifies CASSQDERLSSYEQYF.

The chain combines TRBV4-1 with TRBJ1-1; no reliable D call. V gave up 1 base and J gave up 1 base, with 13 bases separating them. This CDR3 has 16 residues. Germline V lookup: CDR1 MGHRA, CDR2 YSYEKL. Here the CDR3 reads CASSQGREVRNTEAFF. DNA for the CDR3: TGCGCCAGCAGCCAAGGTCGGGAGGTAAGGAACACTGAAGCTTTCTTT.

V usage is TRBV12-3 or TRBV12-4 and J usage is TRBJ2-1, with 7 bases aligning to TRBD1. V dropped 3 bases and J dropped 7; count of bases not matched to a gene: 12. The CDR3 extends over 16 amino acids. DNA for the CDR3: TGTGCCAGCAGTTTTGGGGACAGCGTTTGGGGGAATGAGCAGTTCTTC. Translation: CASSFGDSVWGNEQFF.

V is TRBV27 and J is TRBJ1-5; TRBD1 is a possible D gene (5 bases). V was shortened by 5 bases and J by 2 bases, with 13 bases between the two germline ends. From germline, CDR1 is MNHEY and CDR2 SMNVEV (reference sequence). This CDR3 spans 15 amino acids. The CDR3 bases are TGTGCCAGCAGTACGGGACCCCCTGGCAATCAGCCCCAGCATTTT. Its translation is CASSTGPPGNQPQHF.

This chain joins TRBV10-3 and TRBJ1-1; a possible D gene is TRBD1 (5 bases). The CDR3 totals 13 residues. The germline V and J ends were trimmed by 7 bases and 5 bases, with 14 bases remaining between them. CDR1 and CDR2 (germline): ENHRY, SYGVKD. The CDR3 nucleotides read TGTGCCATCAAGGTGGGGGTCGGAACTGAAGCTTTCTTT. This sequence encodes CAIKVGVGTEAFF.